The 9 T cell receptor beta chains below all came from one sample that was sequenced in a study of blood T cells in healthy people across ages. Primers used in a second PCR of about 6 to 12 cycles were a sample-barcoded 5' primer and a J-beta primer mix. Each CDR3 protein gets one entry after TCRdb re-called the 5' RACE reads with MiXCR. Of over 1,200,000 distinct CDR3 sequences in the sample, approximately 59% were seen once. The sequencing sample was made of blood. These receptors came from a man aged 18-30 years in good health.

The gene calls are TRBV25-1 and TRBJ1-4; maybe TRBD1 (5 bases). In germline, CDR1 is MGHDK, CDR2 SYGVNS. V shed 5 bases and J shed 5 bases, with 21 bases lying between them. The CDR3 contains 17 residues. The CDR3 reads CASSPHLSGTGNEKLFF. The CDR3 DNA reads as TGTGCCAGCAGTCCCCACCTCTCAGGGACGGGGAATGAAAAACTGTTTTTT.

This chain joins TRBV10-3 and TRBJ2-7; 9 bases are shared with TRBD1. With 8 bases clipped from V and 2 bases from J, the junction kept 4 bases outside the gene matches. The CDR3 extends over 13 amino acids. Germline CDR1 ENHRY, CDR2 SYGVKD. This CDR3 reads CAIAGQGAYEQYF. CDR3 DNA: TGTGCCATCGCGGGACAGGGTGCCTACGAGCAGTACTTC.

The chain links TRBV20-1 to TRBJ1-4, with D possibly TRBD1 on 5 matching bases. CDR3 size: 13 residues. Germline CDR1 reads DFQATT; CDR2 reads SNEGSKA (reference sequence). Trimming cost V 6 bases and J 6 bases, with 14 bases left between them. The CDR3 region has the DNA TGCAGTGCCCCCGGGACCGTCGATGAAAAACTGTTTTTT. It encodes CSAPGTVDEKLFF.

The chain joins TRBV5-1 to TRBJ2-1, with 11 bases aligning to TRBD2. V lost 5 bases, J lost 5 bases, and 6 bases stayed unmatched. This CDR3 is 15 amino acids long. CDR1 and CDR2 from the germline V gene are SGHRS and YFSETQ. The CDR3 bases are TGCGCCAGCAGAGTGGGACTAGCGGTAAACAATGAGCAGTTCTTC. As protein: CASRVGLAVNNEQFF.

This rearrangement joins TRBV9 to TRBJ2-5; the match to TRBD2 covers 9 bases. Germline CDR1 SGDLS, CDR2 YYNGEE. The CDR3 loop spans 17 amino acids. The V gene end was trimmed by 0 bases and the J gene end by 4 bases; junction bases not matched to a gene: 10. The CDR3 loop is CASSVGREGLLGETQYF. The CDR3 DNA reads as TGTGCCAGCAGCGTAGGGCGGGAGGGCCTCCTAGGAGAGACCCAGTACTTC.

The V gene is TRBV3-1, the J gene TRBJ2-1; D might be TRBD1 or TRBD2, each matching 5 bases. Between the trimmed V and J ends, which lost 6 bases and 6 bases, there was a span of 15 bases. This CDR3 region has 14 residues. Germline V gives CDR1 LGHDT, CDR2 YNNKEL (reference sequence). The CDR3 DNA is TGTGCCAGCAGTGGGGACCTGTTCCGCAATGAGCAGTTCTTC. It codes for CASSGDLFRNEQFF.

This clonotype was counted only a few times. The chain is built from TRBV30 and TRBJ2-1; TRBD2 matches 7 bases. Germline-derived CDR1 and CDR2 are GTSNPN and SVGIG (reference sequence). After removal of 0 bases from V and 3 bases from J, the junction contained 2 bases not matched to a gene. The length of the CDR3 is 14 residues. Written as DNA, the CDR3 is TGTGCCTGGAGTGTCACTAGCGACTACAATGAGCAGTTCTTC. Encoded protein: CAWSVTSDYNEQFF. Using reference TRBV30 and TRBJ2-1 for the parts outside the CDR3, the full variable domain is SQTIHQWPATLVQPVGSPLSLECTVEGTSNPNLYWYRQAAGRGLQLLFYSVGIGQISSEVPQNLSASRPQDRQFILSSKKLLLSDSGFYLCAWSVTSDYNEQFFGPGTRLTVL.

The CDR3 protein is CASSTGQVGTEAFF. For the CDR3, the DNA is TGTGCCAGCAGCACCGGACAGGTCGGCACTGAAGCTTTCTTT. The chain carries TRBV7-2 and TRBJ1-1, with TRBD1 matching over 7 bases. The CDR3 has 14 residues. Germline lookup yields CDR1 SGHTA and CDR2 FQGNSA. The J segment lost 4 bases and the V segment lost 5 bases, leaving 7 bases of the junction unmatched.

A single count supports this clonotype. The rearrangement uses TRBV12-3 or TRBV12-4 and TRBJ1-1; D not certain. The CDR3 contains 15 residues. Trimming pared 1 base from V and 1 base from J, leaving 10 bases between. This CDR3 is CASSLGPLWNTEAFF. As DNA, the CDR3 is TGTGCCAGCAGTTTAGGTCCCCTGTGGAACACTGAAGCTTTCTTT.